A selection of T cell receptor beta chains follows, all from one sample in a study of human thymus T cells. Generated by immunoSEQ multiplex PCR, the TCRdb table keeps only in-frame clones and is missing some. This sample carries about 60,000 clones, 94% of them seen once, and the ten largest clones take approximately 6%. Specimen: blood. The receptors shown here come from a boy under three years old with a congenital heart defect but otherwise immunologically healthy. The CDR3 runs from the conserved cysteine through the conserved F or W. A D gene is named only where the DNA matches it firmly. Part of the rows lack a size; the others show once, few, many or a class for expanded clones.

clone_size: once; d_call: -; j_call: TRBJ1-1; v_call: TRBV5-6; cdr3_nt: TGTGCCAGCAGCTTCTATCGATGGGACACTGAAGCTTTCTTT; cdr3_aa: CASSFYRWDTEAFF
clone_size: -; d_call: -; j_call: TRBJ1-1; v_call: TRBV7-8; cdr3_nt: TGTGCCAGCAGCCCTCGTGGGACAACCGGAGGCACTGAAGCTTTCTTT; cdr3_aa: CASSPRGTTGGTEAFF
clone_size: -; d_call: -; j_call: TRBJ2-3; v_call: TRBV6-5; cdr3_nt: TGTGCCAGCAGTCACTTTTCCACGAGGACTATCTGGCAGTATTTT; cdr3_aa: CASSHFSTRTIWQYF
clone_size: -; d_call: -; j_call: TRBJ2-1; v_call: TRBV7-9; cdr3_nt: TGTGCCAGCAGCGGGCCCAATGAGCAGTTCTTC; cdr3_aa: CASSGPNEQFF
clone_size: -; d_call: -; j_call: TRBJ2-7; v_call: TRBV4-3; cdr3_nt: TGCGCCAGCAGCCAAGACTTCGCTTTGGCCTACGAGCAGTACTTC; cdr3_aa: CASSQDFALAYEQYF
clone_size: -; d_call: -; j_call: TRBJ2-1; v_call: TRBV27; cdr3_nt: TGTGCCAGCAGTTTAGACAATGAGCAGTTCTTC; cdr3_aa: CASSLDNEQFF
clone_size: -; d_call: -; j_call: TRBJ2-3; v_call: TRBV29-1; cdr3_nt: TGCAGCGTCCGAAGGGGGGCCTACACAGATACGCAGTATTTT; cdr3_aa: CSVRRGAYTDTQYF
clone_size: -; d_call: -; j_call: TRBJ2-7; v_call: TRBV4-2; cdr3_nt: TGTGCCAGCAGCCAAGGACCCCTCTACGAGCAGTACTTC; cdr3_aa: CASSQGPLYEQYF
clone_size: -; d_call: -; j_call: TRBJ1-2; v_call: TRBV5-4; cdr3_nt: TGTGCCAGCAGCTTGTGGTTTATAGGGGACTATGGCTACACCTTC; cdr3_aa: CASSLWFIGDYGYTF
clone_size: -; d_call: TRBD1; j_call: TRBJ2-4; v_call: TRBV11-3; cdr3_nt: TGTGCCAGCAGTGGACCACAGGGGGTCCCCCTAGCCAAAAACATTCAGTACTTC; cdr3_aa: CASSGPQGVPLAKNIQYF
clone_size: -; d_call: -; j_call: TRBJ1-5; v_call: TRBV28; cdr3_nt: TGTGCCAGCAGTCCTACAGGGTTAAGCAATCAGCCCCAGCATTTT; cdr3_aa: CASSPTGLSNQPQHF
clone_size: -; d_call: -; j_call: TRBJ2-2; v_call: TRBV7-2; cdr3_nt: TGTGCCAGCAGCTTACGGAACACCGGGGAGCTGTTTTTT; cdr3_aa: CASSLRNTGELFF
clone_size: -; d_call: TRBD1; j_call: TRBJ2-2; v_call: TRBV2; cdr3_nt: TGTGCCAGCAGGGTTACAGGGGCCGGGGAGCTGTTTTTT; cdr3_aa: CASRVTGAGELFF
clone_size: -; d_call: TRBD1; j_call: TRBJ1-2; v_call: TRBV7-9; cdr3_nt: TGTGCCAGCAGCGTTACCGGGACAGGGGTAGGCTACACCTTC; cdr3_aa: CASSVTGTGVGYTF